These T cell receptor beta chains were read from a single sample in a study of blood T cells in healthy people across ages. TCRdb fed the 5' RACE reads into MiXCR, producing one record per CDR3 protein. The sample has some 710,000 distinct CDR3 sequences, over 20% seen once. Material: blood. The receptors derive from a man between 65 and 85 years old in good health. The CDR3 runs from the conserved cysteine through the conserved F or W. Each record gives: V gene, D gene, CDR3 length, clone size, J gene, CDR3 DNA, CDR3 protein. D genes are given only for firm matches. Expanded clones get a size class; other rows say once, few or many, or leave the size out.

>TRBV27|NA|14|NA|TRBJ1-2
TGTGCCAGCAGTTTAGGCCCCTGGAACTATGGCTACACCTTC
CASSLGPWNYGYTF
>TRBV20-1|NA|14|NA|TRBJ2-7
TGCAGTGCCGGGACCCACGCTTCGTTCCTCGAGCAGTACTTC
CSAGTHASFLEQYF
>TRBV7-9|NA|15|NA|TRBJ2-5
TGTGCCAGCAGCTACAGGATCTCAGAAGAAGAGACCCAGTACTTC
CASSYRISEEETQYF
>TRBV20-1|TRBD2|13|NA|TRBJ2-1
TGCAGTGCTGAGGGACTAGCGGGCAATGAGCAGTTCTTC
CSAEGLAGNEQFF
>TRBV20-1|TRBD2|14|NA|TRBJ2-3
TGCAGTGCAGGGACTAGCGGGGGCACAGATACGCAGTATTTT
CSAGTSGGTDTQYF
>TRBV20-1|TRBD2|16|few|TRBJ2-5
TGCAGTGCTAGATCCCCCCTAGCGGGAGGGCAAGAGACCCAGTACTTC
CSARSPLAGGQETQYF
>TRBV29-1|NA|12|few|TRBJ2-4
TGCAGCGTCTCCAGGTTCGAAAACATTCAGTACTTC
CSVSRFENIQYF
>TRBV11-2|NA|16|few|TRBJ2-1
TGTGCCAGCAGCCCCGGGCGGTGGAGCTCCTACAATGAGCAGTTCTTC
CASSPGRWSSYNEQFF
>TRBV3-1|NA|17|few|TRBJ1-6
TGTGCCAGCAGCCAAGGTATTGGTCGAATGGATAATTCACCCCTCCACTTT
CASSQGIGRMDNSPLHF
>TRBV12-3/TRBV12-4|NA|14|many|TRBJ2-7
TGTGCCAGCAGTCCAAACACTGGGCCCTACGAGCAGTACTTC
CASSPNTGPYEQYF
>TRBV12-3/TRBV12-4|TRBD2|16|few|TRBJ2-4
TGTGCCAGCAGTCCTCTAGCGGGAGGGCTCAAAAACATTCAGTACTTC
CASSPLAGGLKNIQYF
>TRBV7-8|TRBD1|14|NA|TRBJ1-6
TGTGCCAGCGGAAGACAGGGGGAAAATTCACCCCTCCACTTT
CASGRQGENSPLHF
>TRBV6-1|TRBD1|14|NA|TRBJ1-1
TGTGCCAGCAGGGACAGGGGATGGAACACTGAAGCTTTCTTT
CASRDRGWNTEAFF
>TRBV28|TRBD1|14|few|TRBJ1-2
TGTGCCAGCACCTCGGGACAGAATAACTATGGCTACACCTTC
CASTSGQNNYGYTF
>TRBV2|NA|16|few|TRBJ2-3
TGTGCCAGCAGATCCTACCTGGCAGGGATTGCAGATACGCAGTATTTT
CASRSYLAGIADTQYF
>TRBV29-1|NA|13|few|TRBJ1-2
TGCAGCGTTGGAGCAGGGGAGAGCTCTGGCTACACCTTC
CSVGAGESSGYTF
>TRBV24-1|NA|14|NA|TRBJ1-2
TGTGCCACCAGTGATCAAACAAGTAACTATGGCTACACCTTC
CATSDQTSNYGYTF
>TRBV2|TRBD1|13|few|TRBJ2-7
TGTGCCAGCGGGGACAGGGTCACCTACGAGCAGTACTTC
CASGDRVTYEQYF
>TRBV6-5|NA|13|many|TRBJ2-7
TGTGCCAGCAGTGCGGACAGATTTGGCGAGCAGTACTTC
CASSADRFGEQYF
>TRBV7-9|NA|17|NA|TRBJ2-3
TGTGCCAGCAGCTCGGTTGAGGTAGCCAGTGGTTCAGATACGCAGTATTTT
CASSSVEVASGSDTQYF
>TRBV12-3/TRBV12-4|NA|13|NA|TRBJ1-1
TGTGCCAGCAGGACAGGCCGGCGGACTGAAGCTTTCTTT
CASRTGRRTEAFF
>TRBV20-1|TRBD1|11|many|TRBJ2-1
TGCAGTGCTTCCCGTGACAGGGGATCCTTCTTC
CSASRDRGSFF
>TRBV3-1|NA|14|NA|TRBJ2-1
TGTGCCAGCAGCAGCCAACAGACGTACAATGAGCAGTTCTTC
CASSSQQTYNEQFF
>TRBV7-6|TRBD2|16|few|TRBJ2-1
TGTGCCAGCAGCACAACCCCGCCCGGGACTAGCGATCAGCAGTTCTTC
CASSTTPPGTSDQQFF
>TRBV19|TRBD2|15|NA|TRBJ2-5
TGTGCCAGTAGTATGGGGCCGGGGGGGCACGAGACCCAGTACTTC
CASSMGPGGHETQYF
>TRBV29-1|NA|13|few|TRBJ2-1
TGCAGCCAATCCCAAGACTCCTACAATGAGCAGTTCTTC
CSQSQDSYNEQFF
>TRBV2|NA|13|NA|TRBJ1-2
TGTGCCAGCAGTGACAGGGAGATTCATGGCTACACCTTC
CASSDREIHGYTF
>TRBV7-3|TRBD2|15|few|TRBJ2-1
TGTGCCAGCAGCGCTGGACTAGCGGGAGTGGATGAGCAGTTCTTC
CASSAGLAGVDEQFF
>TRBV10-3|NA|15|NA|TRBJ2-1
TGTGCCATCAGTGAGTCAGGACTGACCTACAATGAGCAGTTCTTC
CAISESGLTYNEQFF
>TRBV7-2|TRBD1|15|NA|TRBJ2-1
TGTGCCAGCAGCCGACAGGGGGGGGCTTTGGATGAGCAGTTCTTC
CASSRQGGALDEQFF
>TRBV24-1|TRBD1|13|NA|TRBJ1-1
TGTGCCACCAGACAGGGGGCGAACACTGAAGCTTTCTTT
CATRQGANTEAFF
>TRBV10-3|NA|15|NA|TRBJ2-5
TGTGCCACAAAAGCTGGGACGGCTCCGGAAGAGACCCAGTACTTC
CATKAGTAPEETQYF
>TRBV7-9|NA|14|few|TRBJ2-3
TGTGCCAGCAGCCGCACTAGCACGGTAGATACGCAGTATTTT
CASSRTSTVDTQYF
>TRBV28|NA|15|NA|TRBJ1-3
TGTGCCAGCAGCCCACCCAGGGGCCCTGGAAACACCATATATTTT
CASSPPRGPGNTIYF
>TRBV13|NA|16|NA|TRBJ2-1
TGTGCCAGCACCGGGGGGCGGGACGCTTCCTACAATGAGCAGTTCTTC
CASTGGRDASYNEQFF
>TRBV5-1|NA|16|few|TRBJ1-1
TGCGCCAGCAGCTTGGGACCCCGTTTGGGGAACACTGAAGCTTTCTTT
CASSLGPRLGNTEAFF
>TRBV10-3|NA|12|few|TRBJ2-1
TGTGCCATCAGTGAGAACATCAATGAGCAGTTCTTC
CAISENINEQFF
>TRBV5-1|NA|16|NA|TRBJ1-3
TGCGCCAGCAGCGAGGGACTGGTGAGCTCTGGAAACACCATATATTTT
CASSEGLVSSGNTIYF
>TRBV20-1|NA|15|NA|TRBJ2-7
TGCAGTGCTAGAGGGGGGGGCAGGGTCTTATACGAGCAGTACTTC
CSARGGGRVLYEQYF
>TRBV27|TRBD2|13|NA|TRBJ2-5
TGTGCCACATCCGGGGGGTACCAAGAGACCCAGTACTTC
CATSGGYQETQYF
>TRBV20-1|NA|14|few|TRBJ2-7
TGCAGTGCTAGACTCGGAAGGGCTGCGTACGAGCAGTACTTC
CSARLGRAAYEQYF
>TRBV20-1|NA|11|NA|TRBJ2-5
TGCAGTGCTGGGCCCCTTGGGGGGCAGTACTTC
CSAGPLGGQYF
>TRBV7-3|TRBD2|15|few|TRBJ2-5
TGTGCCAGCAGATCCGGGACTAGCGAACGCGAGACCCAGTACTTC
CASRSGTSERETQYF
>TRBV29-1|NA|12|many|TRBJ2-5
TGCAGCATTGGGACGTTACAAGAGACCCAGTACTTC
CSIGTLQETQYF
>TRBV10-3|NA|13|few|TRBJ1-6
TGTGCCATCAATCAGGGTGGGAATTCACCCCTCCACTTT
CAINQGGNSPLHF
>TRBV24-1|TRBD2|15|NA|TRBJ2-5
TGTGCCACCAGTGCAGGTAGCGGGCTATGGGAGACCCAGTACTTC
CATSAGSGLWETQYF
>TRBV12-3/TRBV12-4|NA|14|NA|TRBJ1-4
TGTGCCAGCAGTTTATACCGATCTAATGAAAAACTGTTTTTT
CASSLYRSNEKLFF
>TRBV9|NA|14|NA|TRBJ2-3
TGTGCCAGCAGCACGCAGCCCTCTACCGATACGCAGTATTTT
CASSTQPSTDTQYF
>TRBV20-1|TRBD2|14|few|TRBJ2-7
TGCAGTGCCGGACTAGCGGGGAGATCCTACGAGCAGTACTTC
CSAGLAGRSYEQYF